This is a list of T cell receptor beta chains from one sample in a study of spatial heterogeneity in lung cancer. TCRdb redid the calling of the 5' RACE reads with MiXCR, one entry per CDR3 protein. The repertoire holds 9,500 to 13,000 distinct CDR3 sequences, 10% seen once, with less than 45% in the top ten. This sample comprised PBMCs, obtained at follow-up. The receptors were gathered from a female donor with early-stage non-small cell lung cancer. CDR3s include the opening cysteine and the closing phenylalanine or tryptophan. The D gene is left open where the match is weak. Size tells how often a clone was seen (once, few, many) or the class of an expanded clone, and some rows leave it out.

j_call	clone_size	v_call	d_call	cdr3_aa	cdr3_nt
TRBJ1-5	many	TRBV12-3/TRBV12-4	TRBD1	CASSPHSDRGFQPQHF	TGTGCCAGCAGTCCCCACTCGGACAGGGGATTTCAGCCCCAGCATTTT
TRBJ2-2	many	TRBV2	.	CASSEVNTGELFF	TGTGCCAGCAGTGAGGTCAACACCGGGGAGCTGTTTTTT
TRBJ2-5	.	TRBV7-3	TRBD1	CASSLDSQGQGLETQYF	TGTGCCAGCAGCTTAGACTCGCAGGGACAGGGGTTAGAGACCCAGTACTTC
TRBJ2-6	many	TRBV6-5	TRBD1	CASSYIGQDSGANVLTF	TGTGCCAGCAGTTATATAGGACAGGACTCTGGGGCCAACGTCCTGACTTTC
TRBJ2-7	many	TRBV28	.	CASSLPRGSGSTYEQYF	TGTGCCAGCAGTTTACCCAGGGGTAGCGGGTCCACCTACGAGCAGTACTTC
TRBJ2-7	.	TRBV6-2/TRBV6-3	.	CASSYAFYEQYF	TGTGCCAGCAGTTACGCGTTCTACGAGCAGTACTTC
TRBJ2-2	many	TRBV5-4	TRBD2	CASSFNGGRYTGELFF	TGTGCCAGCAGCTTCAACGGGGGGAGGTACACCGGGGAGCTGTTTTTT
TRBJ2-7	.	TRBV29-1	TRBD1	CSVTPGTGGTYEQYF	TGCAGCGTCACCCCCGGGACAGGGGGGACCTACGAGCAGTACTTC
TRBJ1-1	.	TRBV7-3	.	CASSKGRNTEAFF	TGTGCCAGCAGCAAAGGAAGGAACACTGAAGCTTTCTTT
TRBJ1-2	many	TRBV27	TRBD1	CASSLSPGQGTYYGYTF	TGTGCCAGCAGTTTATCCCCCGGACAGGGCACTTACTATGGCTACACCTTC
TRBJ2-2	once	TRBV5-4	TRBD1	CASSSRDRGNTGELFF	TGTGCCAGCAGCTCCCGGGACAGGGGCAACACCGGGGAGCTGTTTTTT
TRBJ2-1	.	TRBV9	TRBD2	CASSISGIDYNEQFF	TGTGCCAGCAGCATAAGCGGGATAGACTACAATGAGCAGTTCTTC
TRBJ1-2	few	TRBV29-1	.	CSVEENVYNGYTF	TGCAGCGTTGAGGAAAATGTTTATAATGGCTACACCTTC
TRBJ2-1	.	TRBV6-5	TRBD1	CASSYGQAYNEQFF	TGTGCCAGCAGTTACGGACAGGCCTACAATGAGCAGTTCTTC
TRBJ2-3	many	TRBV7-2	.	CASSRDAASTDTQYF	TGTGCCAGCAGCCGGGACGCCGCTAGCACAGATACGCAGTATTTT
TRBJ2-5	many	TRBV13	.	CASSSEGGPDETQYF	TGTGCCAGCAGCTCCGAGGGGGGGCCCGACGAGACCCAGTACTTC
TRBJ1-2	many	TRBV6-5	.	CASSYSDRPPNYGYTF	TGTGCCAGCAGTTACTCCGACAGGCCCCCTAACTATGGCTACACCTTC
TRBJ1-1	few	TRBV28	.	CASSLFQGRWAEAFF	TGTGCCAGCAGTTTATTCCAGGGGCGGTGGGCTGAAGCTTTCTTT
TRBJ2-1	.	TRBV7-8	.	CASSSPYNEQFF	TGTGCCAGCAGCTCCCCTTACAATGAGCAGTTCTTC
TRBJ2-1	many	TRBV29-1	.	CSVEAGTSYNEQFF	TGCAGCGTTGAAGCGGGTACCTCCTACAATGAGCAGTTCTTC
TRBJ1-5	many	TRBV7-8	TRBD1	CASSSSRDRLSPQHF	TGTGCCAGCAGCTCGTCCCGGGACAGGCTTTCGCCCCAGCATTTT
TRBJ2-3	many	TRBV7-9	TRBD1	CASSPRDRGRGDTQYF	TGTGCCAGCAGCCCAAGGGACAGGGGGCGCGGTGATACGCAGTATTTT
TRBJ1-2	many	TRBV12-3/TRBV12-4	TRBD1	CASSSPPGTGFSYGYTF	TGTGCCAGCAGTTCCCCTCCTGGGACAGGGTTTAGCTATGGCTACACCTTC
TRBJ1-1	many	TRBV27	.	CASSFSGSEAFF	TGTGCCAGCAGTTTTAGTGGGTCTGAAGCTTTCTTT
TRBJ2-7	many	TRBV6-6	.	CASSYSGEQYF	TGTGCCAGCAGTTACTCGGGCGAGCAGTACTTC
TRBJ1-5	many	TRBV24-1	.	CATSDAGTGRKNQPQHF	TGTGCCACCAGTGATGCAGGGACGGGAAGAAAGAATCAGCCCCAGCATTTT
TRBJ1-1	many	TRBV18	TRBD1	CASSPGQANTEAFF	TGTGCCAGCTCACCGGGACAGGCGAACACTGAAGCTTTCTTT
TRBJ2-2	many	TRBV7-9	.	CASSLALTGLTGELFF	TGTGCCAGCAGCTTAGCGCTAACAGGGCTTACCGGGGAGCTGTTTTTT
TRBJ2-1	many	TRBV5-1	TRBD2	CASSLRLAGVDNEQFF	TGCGCCAGCAGCTTGAGACTAGCGGGAGTGGACAATGAGCAGTTCTTC
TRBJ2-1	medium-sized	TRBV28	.	CASQESSYNEQFF	TGTGCCAGCCAAGAGAGCTCCTACAATGAGCAGTTCTTC
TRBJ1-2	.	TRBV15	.	CATSRVKGHLSGYTF	TGTGCCACCAGCAGAGTTAAAGGTCACTTGAGTGGCTACACCTTC
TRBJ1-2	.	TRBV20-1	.	CSARPEEGRGYTF	TGCAGTGCTAGACCCGAGGAAGGAAGGGGCTACACCTTC
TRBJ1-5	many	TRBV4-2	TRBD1	CASSQGQGASQPQHF	TGTGCCAGCAGCCAAGGACAGGGGGCAAGCCAGCCCCAGCATTTT
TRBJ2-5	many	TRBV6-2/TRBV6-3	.	CASSYKVLGETQYF	TGTGCCAGCAGTTACAAGGTTCTTGGAGAGACCCAGTACTTC
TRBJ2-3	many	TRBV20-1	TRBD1	CSAREGRQGGVGTQYF	TGCAGTGCTAGAGAGGGCCGACAGGGCGGTGTGGGTACGCAGTATTTT
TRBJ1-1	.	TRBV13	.	CASSRRTHGEAFF	TGTGCCAGCTCGAGGAGGACCCACGGTGAAGCTTTCTTT
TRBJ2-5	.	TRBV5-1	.	CASSLDGGGVQETQYF	TGCGCCAGCAGCTTGGACGGGGGCGGGGTCCAAGAGACCCAGTACTTC
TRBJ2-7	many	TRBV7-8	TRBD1	CASSLRTGIYEQYF	TGTGCCAGCAGCTTAAGGACAGGGATCTACGAGCAGTACTTC
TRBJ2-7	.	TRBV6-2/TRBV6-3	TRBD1	CASRERPGQTYEQYF	TGTGCCAGCAGAGAACGACCGGGACAGACCTACGAGCAGTACTTC
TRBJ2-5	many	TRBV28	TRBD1	CASSSTGGGETQYF	TGTGCCAGCAGTTCGACAGGGGGGGGAGAGACCCAGTACTTC
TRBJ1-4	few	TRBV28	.	CASSLSGKLFF	TGTGCCAGCAGTCTCTCTGGGAAACTGTTTTTT
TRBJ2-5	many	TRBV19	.	CASSAQQRSEETQYF	TGTGCCAGTAGTGCTCAACAGAGGAGCGAAGAGACCCAGTACTTC